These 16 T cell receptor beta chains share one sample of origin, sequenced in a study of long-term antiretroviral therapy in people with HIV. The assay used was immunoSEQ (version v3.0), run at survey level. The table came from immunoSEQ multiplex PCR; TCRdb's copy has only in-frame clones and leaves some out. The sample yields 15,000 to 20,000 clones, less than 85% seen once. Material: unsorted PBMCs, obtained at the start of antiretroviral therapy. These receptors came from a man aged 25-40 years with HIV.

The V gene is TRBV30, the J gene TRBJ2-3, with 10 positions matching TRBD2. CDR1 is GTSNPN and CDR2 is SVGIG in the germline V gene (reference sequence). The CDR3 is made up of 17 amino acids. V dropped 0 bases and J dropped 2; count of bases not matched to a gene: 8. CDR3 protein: CAWSVRASGRFTDTQYF. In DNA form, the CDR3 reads TGTGCCTGGAGTGTACGAGCTAGCGGGAGATTCACAGATACGCAGTATTTT.

CDR3 region: CAISDKGPGLAGVREQFF. CDR3 DNA sequence: TGTGCCATCAGTGATAAGGGGCCGGGACTAGCGGGAGTTAGGGAGCAGTTCTTC. V and J are TRBV10-3 and TRBJ2-1; 14 nucleotides agree with TRBD2. J gave up 10 bases and V 3 bases, and 14 bases lay outside the gene matches. CDR1 is ENHRY and CDR2 is SYGVKD in the germline V gene. The CDR3 contains 18 residues.

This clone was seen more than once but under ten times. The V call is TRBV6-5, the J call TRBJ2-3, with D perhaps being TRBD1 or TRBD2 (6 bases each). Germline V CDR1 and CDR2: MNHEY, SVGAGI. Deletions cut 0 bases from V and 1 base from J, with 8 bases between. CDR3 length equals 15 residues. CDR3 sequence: CASSYSGGRTDTQYF. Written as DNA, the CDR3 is TGTGCCAGCAGTTACTCTGGGGGGCGCACAGATACGCAGTATTTT.

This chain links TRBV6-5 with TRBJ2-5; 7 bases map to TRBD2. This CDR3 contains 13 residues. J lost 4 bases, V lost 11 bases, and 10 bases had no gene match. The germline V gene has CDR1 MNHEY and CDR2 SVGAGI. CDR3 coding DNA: TGTGCCTGTCGCGGGGGTTCGGTAGAGACCCAGTACTTC. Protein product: CACRGGSVETQYF.

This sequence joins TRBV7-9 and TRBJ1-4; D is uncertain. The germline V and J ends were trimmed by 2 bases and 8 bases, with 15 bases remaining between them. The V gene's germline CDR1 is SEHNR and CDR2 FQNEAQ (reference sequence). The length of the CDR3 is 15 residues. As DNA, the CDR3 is TGTGCCAGCAGCTTAAACCGGCATGGAGACGAAAAACTGTTTTTT. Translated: CASSLNRHGDEKLFF.

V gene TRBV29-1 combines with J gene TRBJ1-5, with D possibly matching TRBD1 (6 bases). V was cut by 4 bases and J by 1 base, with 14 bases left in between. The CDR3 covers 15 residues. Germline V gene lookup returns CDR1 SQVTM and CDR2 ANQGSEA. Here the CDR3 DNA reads TGCAGCGTTGGAAACAGGGCTAGGAGCAATCAGCCCCAGCATTTT. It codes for CSVGNRARSNQPQHF.

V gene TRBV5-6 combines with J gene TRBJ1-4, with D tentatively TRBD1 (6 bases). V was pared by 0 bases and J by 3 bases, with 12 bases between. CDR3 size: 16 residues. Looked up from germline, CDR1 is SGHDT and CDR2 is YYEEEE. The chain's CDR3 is CASSLGGGPSNEKLFF. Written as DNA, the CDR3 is TGTGCCAGCAGCTTGGGAGGGGGGCCCTCTAATGAAAAACTGTTTTTT.

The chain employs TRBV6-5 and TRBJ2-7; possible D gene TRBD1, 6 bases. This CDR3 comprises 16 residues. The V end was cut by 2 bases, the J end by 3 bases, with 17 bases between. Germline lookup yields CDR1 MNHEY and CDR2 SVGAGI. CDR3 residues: CASSYPDKRGGYEQYF. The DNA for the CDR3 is TGTGCCAGCAGTTACCCAGACAAGAGAGGGGGCTACGAGCAGTACTTC.

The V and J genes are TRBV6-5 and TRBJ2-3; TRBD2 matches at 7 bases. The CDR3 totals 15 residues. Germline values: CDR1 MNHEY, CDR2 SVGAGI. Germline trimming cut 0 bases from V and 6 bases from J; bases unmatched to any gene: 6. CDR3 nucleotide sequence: TGTGCCAGCAGTTACTCCACGGGGGGTTGGGATACGCAGTATTTT. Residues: CASSYSTGGWDTQYF.

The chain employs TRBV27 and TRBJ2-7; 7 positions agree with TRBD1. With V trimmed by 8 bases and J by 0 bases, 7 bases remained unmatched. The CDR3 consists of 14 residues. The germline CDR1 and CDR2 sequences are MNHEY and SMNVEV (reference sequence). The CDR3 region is CASSPWDSSYEQYF. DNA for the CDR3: TGTGCCAGCTCCCCCTGGGACAGCTCCTACGAGCAGTACTTC.

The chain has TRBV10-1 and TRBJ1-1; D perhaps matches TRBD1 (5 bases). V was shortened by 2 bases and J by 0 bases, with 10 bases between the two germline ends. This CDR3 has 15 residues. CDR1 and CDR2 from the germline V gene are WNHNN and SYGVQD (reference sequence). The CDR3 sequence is CASSEGGAVNTEAFF. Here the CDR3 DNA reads TGCGCCAGCAGTGAGGGTGGGGCCGTGAACACTGAAGCTTTCTTT.

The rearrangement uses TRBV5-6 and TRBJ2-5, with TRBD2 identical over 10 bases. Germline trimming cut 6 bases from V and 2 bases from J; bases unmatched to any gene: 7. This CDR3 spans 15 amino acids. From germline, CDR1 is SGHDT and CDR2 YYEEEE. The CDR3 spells CASTDSGGTQETQYF. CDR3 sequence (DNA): TGTGCCAGCACCGATAGCGGGGGGACTCAAGAGACCCAGTACTTC.

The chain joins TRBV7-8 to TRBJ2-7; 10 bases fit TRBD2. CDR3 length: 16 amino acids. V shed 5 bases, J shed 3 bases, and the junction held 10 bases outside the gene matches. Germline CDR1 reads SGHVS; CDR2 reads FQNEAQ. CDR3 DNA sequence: TGTGCCAGCAGCCCATTAATAGCGGGGGGCATCTACGAGCAGTACTTC. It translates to CASSPLIAGGIYEQYF.

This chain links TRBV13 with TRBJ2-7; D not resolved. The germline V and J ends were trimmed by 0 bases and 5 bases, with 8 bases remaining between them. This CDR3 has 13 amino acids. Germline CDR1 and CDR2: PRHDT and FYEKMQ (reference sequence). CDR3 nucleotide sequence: TGTGCCAGCAGCTTAGGCCGTCTTAACGAGCAGTACTTC. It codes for CASSLGRLNEQYF.

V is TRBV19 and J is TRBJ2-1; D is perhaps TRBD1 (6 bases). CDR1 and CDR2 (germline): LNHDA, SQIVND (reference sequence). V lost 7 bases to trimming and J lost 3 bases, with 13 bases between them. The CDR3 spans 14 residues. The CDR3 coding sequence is TGTGCCAGTAACACGGGACACAACTACAATGAGCAGTTCTTC. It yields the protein CASNTGHNYNEQFF.

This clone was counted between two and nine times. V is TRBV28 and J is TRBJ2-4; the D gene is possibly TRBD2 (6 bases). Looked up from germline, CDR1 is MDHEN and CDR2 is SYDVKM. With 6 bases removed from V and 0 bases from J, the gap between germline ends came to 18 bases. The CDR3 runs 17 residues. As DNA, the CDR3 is TGTGCCAGCAGAGAAAATCGGAGGGTGGGAGCCAAAAACATTCAGTACTTC. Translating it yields CASRENRRVGAKNIQYF.